The T cell receptor beta chain under discussion was sequenced for a study of shared clonotypes between healthy human individuals. Produced via immunoSEQ multiplex PCR; TCRdb's table is partial and in-frame only. The sample has 1.5 million to 2.5 million clones, approximately 94% seen once. Germline lookup yields CDR1 PRHDT and CDR2 FYEKMQ (reference sequence). V dropped 6 bases and J dropped 2 bases, with 8 bases sitting between them. The CDR3 is 12 residues long. Selected positively for CCR7 and CD45RO-negative, naive CD8 cells excluded terminally differentiated effector memory CD45RA+ cells. The receptor comes from a man aged 18 to 35 in good health. V and J are TRBV13 and TRBJ2-7; D ambiguous. Sequencing was done on a sample of naive CD8+ T cells sorted from blood. The CDR3: CASSHRTYEQYF. The CDR3 coding sequence is TGTGCCAGCAGTCATCGAACCTACGAGCAGTACTTC.